This T cell receptor (beta chain) was recorded in a study of blood T cell repertoires in COVID-19. Turning to the study itself: Researchers got acute and convalescent COVID-19 samples from the United States, Italy and Spain. PBMCs, B-cell-depleted T cells, or T cells were the source of the cDNA or gDNA that made up the material.

Libraries were prepared by immunoSEQ multiplex PCR; TCRdb keeps only in-frame clonotypes and omits some of them. The repertoire holds under 100,000 clones, with 85% as singletons. CDR3 length: 14 amino acids. Germline V CDR1 and CDR2: SGHDN, FVKESK. Between the trimmed V and J ends, which lost 3 bases and 7 bases, there was a span of 12 bases. This TCR was recovered from a man in his fifties or sixties with acute or convalescent COVID-19. The sequencing input was peripheral blood. This chain uses TRBV14 with TRBJ2-2, with a tentative D call TRBD1 (5 bases). The CDR3 sequence is CASSQLRVNGELFF. The CDR3 region has the DNA TGTGCCAGCAGCCAGCTCAGGGTGAACGGGGAGCTGTTTTTT.